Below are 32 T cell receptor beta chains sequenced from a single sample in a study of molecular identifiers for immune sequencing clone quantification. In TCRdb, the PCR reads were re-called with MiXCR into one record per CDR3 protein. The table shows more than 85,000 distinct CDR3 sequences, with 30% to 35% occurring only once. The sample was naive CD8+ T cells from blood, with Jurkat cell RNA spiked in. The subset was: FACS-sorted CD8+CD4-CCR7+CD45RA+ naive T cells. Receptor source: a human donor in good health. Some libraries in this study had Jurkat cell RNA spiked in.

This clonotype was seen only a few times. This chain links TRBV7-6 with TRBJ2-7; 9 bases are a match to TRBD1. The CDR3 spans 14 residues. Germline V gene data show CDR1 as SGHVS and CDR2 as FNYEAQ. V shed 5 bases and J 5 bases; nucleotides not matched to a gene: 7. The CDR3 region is CASSTGQGKDEQYF. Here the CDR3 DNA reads TGTGCCAGCAGCACGGGACAGGGCAAAGACGAGCAGTACTTC.

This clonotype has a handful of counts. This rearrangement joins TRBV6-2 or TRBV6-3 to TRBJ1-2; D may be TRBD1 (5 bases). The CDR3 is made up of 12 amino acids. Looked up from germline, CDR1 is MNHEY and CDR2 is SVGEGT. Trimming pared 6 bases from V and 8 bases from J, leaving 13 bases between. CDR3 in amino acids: CASRTRTQGYTF. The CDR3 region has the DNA TGTGCCAGCAGGACCCGGACACAGGGCTACACCTTC.

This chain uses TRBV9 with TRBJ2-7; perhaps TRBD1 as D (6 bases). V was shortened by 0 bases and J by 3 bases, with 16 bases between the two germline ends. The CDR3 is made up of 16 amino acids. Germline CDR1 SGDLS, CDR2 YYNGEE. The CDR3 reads CASSVAPGPGVYEQYF. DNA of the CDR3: TGTGCCAGCAGCGTAGCTCCCGGGCCAGGGGTCTACGAGCAGTACTTC.

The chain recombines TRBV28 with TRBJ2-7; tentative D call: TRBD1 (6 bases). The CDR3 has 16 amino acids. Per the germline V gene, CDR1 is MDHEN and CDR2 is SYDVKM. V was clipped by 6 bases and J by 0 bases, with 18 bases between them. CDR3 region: CASRTQGTESSYEQYF. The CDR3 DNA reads TGTGCCAGCAGGACGCAGGGGACCGAAAGCTCCTACGAGCAGTACTTC.

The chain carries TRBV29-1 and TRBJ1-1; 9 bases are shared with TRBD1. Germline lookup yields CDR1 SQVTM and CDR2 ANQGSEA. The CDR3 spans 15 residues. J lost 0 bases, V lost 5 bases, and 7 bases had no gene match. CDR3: CSVPRTGAMNTEAFF. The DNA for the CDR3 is TGCAGCGTTCCCCGGACAGGGGCGATGAACACTGAAGCTTTCTTT.

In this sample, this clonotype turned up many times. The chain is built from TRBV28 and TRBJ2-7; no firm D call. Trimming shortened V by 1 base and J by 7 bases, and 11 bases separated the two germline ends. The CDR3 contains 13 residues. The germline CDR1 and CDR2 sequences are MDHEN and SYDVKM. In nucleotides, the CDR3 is TGTGCCAGCAGTTTATCCCCGGGCGTGGAGCAGTACTTC. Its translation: CASSLSPGVEQYF.

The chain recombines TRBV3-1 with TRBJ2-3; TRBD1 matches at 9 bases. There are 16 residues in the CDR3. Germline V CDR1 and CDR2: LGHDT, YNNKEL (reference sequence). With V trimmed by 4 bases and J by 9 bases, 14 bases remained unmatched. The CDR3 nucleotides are TGTGCCAGCAGCCGCCACACACAGGGGGCAACAGGGACGCAGTATTTT. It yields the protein CASSRHTQGATGTQYF.

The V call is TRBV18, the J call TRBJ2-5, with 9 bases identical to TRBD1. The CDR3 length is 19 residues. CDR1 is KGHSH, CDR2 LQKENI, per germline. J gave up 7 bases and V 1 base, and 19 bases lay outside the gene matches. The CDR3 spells CASSPLPSYGQGYWVTQYF. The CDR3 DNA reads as TGTGCCAGCTCACCACTCCCCTCCTACGGACAGGGGTATTGGGTGACCCAGTACTTC.

The CDR3 region is CASSNNEQFF. CDR3 coding DNA: TGTGCCAGCAGTAACAATGAGCAGTTCTTC. V usage is TRBV7-2 and J usage is TRBJ2-1, with D uncertain. Germline CDR1 SGHTA, CDR2 FQGNSA. Trimming took 6 bases from V and 5 from J, leaving 2 bases between them. This CDR3 has 10 amino acids.

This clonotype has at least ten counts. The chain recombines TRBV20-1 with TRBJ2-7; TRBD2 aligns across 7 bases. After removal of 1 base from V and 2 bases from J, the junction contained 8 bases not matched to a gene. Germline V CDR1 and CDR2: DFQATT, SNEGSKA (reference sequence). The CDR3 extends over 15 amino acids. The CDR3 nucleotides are TGCAGTGCTAGAGTCTGGCGGGAGCAGGCCTACGAGCAGTACTTC. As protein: CSARVWREQAYEQYF.

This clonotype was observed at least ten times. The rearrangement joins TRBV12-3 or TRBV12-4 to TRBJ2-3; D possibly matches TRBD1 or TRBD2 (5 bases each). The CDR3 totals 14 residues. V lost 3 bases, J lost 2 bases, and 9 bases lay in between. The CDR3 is CASSLGTPTDTQYF. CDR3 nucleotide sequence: TGTGCCAGCAGTTTGGGGACGCCCACAGATACGCAGTATTTT.

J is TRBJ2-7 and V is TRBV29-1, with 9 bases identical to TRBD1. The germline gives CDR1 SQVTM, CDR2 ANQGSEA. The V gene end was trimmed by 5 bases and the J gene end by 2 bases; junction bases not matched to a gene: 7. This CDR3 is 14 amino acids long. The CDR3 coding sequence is TGCAGCGTTTTACAGGGGGCTCGGACCTACGAGCAGTACTTC. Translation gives CSVLQGARTYEQYF.

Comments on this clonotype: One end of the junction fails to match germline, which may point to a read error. The CDR3 protein is CASRLGLAGVGDTQYF. CDR3 DNA sequence: TGTGCCAGCCGCTTAGGACTAGCGGGAGTAGGCGATACGCAGTATTTT. The chain combines TRBV7-9 with TRBJ2-3; the match to TRBD2 covers 13 bases. This CDR3 region has 16 residues. CDR1 and CDR2 (germline): SEHNR, FQNEAQ (reference sequence).

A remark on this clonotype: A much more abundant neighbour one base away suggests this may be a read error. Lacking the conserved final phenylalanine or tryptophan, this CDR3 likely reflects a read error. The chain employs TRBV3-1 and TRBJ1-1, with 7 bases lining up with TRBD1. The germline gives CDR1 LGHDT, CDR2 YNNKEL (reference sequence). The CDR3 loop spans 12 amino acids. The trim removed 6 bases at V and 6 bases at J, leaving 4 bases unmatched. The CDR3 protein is CASRQGTAEAFI. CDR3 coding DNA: TGTGCCAGCAGACAGGGGACGGCTGAAGCTTTCATT.

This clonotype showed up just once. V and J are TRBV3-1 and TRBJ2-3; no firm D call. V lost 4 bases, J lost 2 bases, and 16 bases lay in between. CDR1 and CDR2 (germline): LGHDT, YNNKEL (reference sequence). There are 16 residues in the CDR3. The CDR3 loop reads CASSLVSETLTDTQYF. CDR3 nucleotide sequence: TGTGCCAGCAGCCTCGTGTCTGAGACGCTCACAGATACGCAGTATTTT.

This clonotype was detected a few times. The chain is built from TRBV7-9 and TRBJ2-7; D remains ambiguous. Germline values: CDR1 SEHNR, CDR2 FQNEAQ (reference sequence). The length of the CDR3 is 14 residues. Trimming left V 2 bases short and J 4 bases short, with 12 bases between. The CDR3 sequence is CASSLPGLAYEQYF. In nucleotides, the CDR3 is TGTGCCAGCAGCTTACCCGGCCTGGCATACGAGCAGTACTTC.

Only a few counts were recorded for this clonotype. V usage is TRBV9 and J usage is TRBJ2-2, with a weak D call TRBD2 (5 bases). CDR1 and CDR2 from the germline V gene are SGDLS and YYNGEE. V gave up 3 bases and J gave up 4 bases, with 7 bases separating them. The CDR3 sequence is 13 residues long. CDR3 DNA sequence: TGTGCCAGCAGCGCTAGCCCCACCGGGGAGCTGTTTTTT. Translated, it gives CASSASPTGELFF.

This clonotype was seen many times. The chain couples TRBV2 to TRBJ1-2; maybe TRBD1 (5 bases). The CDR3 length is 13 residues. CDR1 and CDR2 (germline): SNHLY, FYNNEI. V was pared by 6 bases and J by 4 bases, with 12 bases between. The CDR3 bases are TGTGCCAGCAGCGCCGACAGCCTCTATGGCTACACCTTC. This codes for CASSADSLYGYTF.

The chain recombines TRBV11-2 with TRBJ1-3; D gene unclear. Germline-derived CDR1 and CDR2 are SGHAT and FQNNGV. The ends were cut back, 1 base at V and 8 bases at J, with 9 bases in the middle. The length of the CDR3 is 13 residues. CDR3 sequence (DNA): TGTGCCAGCAGCTTAGGAGCCGGGGACACCATATATTTT. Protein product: CASSLGAGDTIYF. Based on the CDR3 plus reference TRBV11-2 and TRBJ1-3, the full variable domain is EAGVAQSPRYKIIEKRQSVAFWCNPISGHATLYWYQQILGQGPKLLIQFQNNGVVDDSQLPKDRFSAERLKGVDSTLKIQPAKLEDSAVYLCASSLGAGDTIYFGEGSWLTVV.

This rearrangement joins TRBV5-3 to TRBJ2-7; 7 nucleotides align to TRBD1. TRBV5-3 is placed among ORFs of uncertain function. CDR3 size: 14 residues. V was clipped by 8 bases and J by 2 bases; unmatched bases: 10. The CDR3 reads CASSSGTAAYEQYF. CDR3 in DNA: TGTGCCAGCAGTTCCGGGACAGCAGCCTACGAGCAGTACTTC.

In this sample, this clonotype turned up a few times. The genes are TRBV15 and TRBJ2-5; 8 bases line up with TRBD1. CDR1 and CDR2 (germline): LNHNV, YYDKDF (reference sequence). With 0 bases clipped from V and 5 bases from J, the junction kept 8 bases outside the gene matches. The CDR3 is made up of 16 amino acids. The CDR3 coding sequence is TGTGCCACCAGCAGAGATTATCAGGGGGCTATGGAGACCCAGTACTTC. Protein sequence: CATSRDYQGAMETQYF.

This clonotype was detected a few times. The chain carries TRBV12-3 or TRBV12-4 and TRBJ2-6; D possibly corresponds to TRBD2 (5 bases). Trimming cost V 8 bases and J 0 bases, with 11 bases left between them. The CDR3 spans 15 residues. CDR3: CASGEISSGANVLTF. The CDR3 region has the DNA TGTGCCAGCGGGGAGATCTCCTCTGGGGCCAACGTCCTGACTTTC.

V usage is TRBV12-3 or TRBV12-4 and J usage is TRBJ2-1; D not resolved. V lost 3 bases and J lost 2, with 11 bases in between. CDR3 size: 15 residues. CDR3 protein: CASSFRFGTYNEQFF. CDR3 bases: TGTGCCAGCAGTTTTCGTTTTGGGACCTACAATGAGCAGTTCTTC.

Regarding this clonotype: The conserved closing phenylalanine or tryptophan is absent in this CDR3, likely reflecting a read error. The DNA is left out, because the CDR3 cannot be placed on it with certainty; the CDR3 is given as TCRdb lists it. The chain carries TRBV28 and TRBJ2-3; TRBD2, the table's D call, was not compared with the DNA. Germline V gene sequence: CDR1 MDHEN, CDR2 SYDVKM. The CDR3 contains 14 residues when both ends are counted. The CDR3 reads CASSMGLVMDTQDI.

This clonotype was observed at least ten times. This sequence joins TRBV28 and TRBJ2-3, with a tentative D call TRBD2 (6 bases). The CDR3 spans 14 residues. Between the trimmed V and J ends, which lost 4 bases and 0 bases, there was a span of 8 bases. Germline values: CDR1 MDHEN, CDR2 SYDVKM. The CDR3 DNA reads TGTGCCAGCAGTTGGCGGGGTAGCACAGATACGCAGTATTTT. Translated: CASSWRGSTDTQYF.

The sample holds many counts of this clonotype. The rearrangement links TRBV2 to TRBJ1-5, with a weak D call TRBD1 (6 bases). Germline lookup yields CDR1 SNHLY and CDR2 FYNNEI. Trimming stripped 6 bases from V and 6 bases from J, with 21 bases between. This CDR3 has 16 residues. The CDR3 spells CASREGTGTMIQPQHF. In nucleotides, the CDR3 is TGTGCCAGCAGAGAGGGTACAGGGACGATGATTCAGCCCCAGCATTTT.

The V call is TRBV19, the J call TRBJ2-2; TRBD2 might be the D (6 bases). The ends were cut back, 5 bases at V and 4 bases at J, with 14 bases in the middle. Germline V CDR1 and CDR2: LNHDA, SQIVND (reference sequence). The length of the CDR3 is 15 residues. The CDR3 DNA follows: TGTGCCAGTAGTGGGGGACCAGCGGGCACCGGGGAGCTGTTTTTT. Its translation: CASSGGPAGTGELFF.

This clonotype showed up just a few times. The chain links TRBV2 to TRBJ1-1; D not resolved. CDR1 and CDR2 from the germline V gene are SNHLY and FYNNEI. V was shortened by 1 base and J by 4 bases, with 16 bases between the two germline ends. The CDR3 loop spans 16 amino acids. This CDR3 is CASSEVGRGLGTEAFF. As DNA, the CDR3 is TGTGCCAGCAGTGAAGTAGGCCGGGGTTTGGGCACTGAAGCTTTCTTT.

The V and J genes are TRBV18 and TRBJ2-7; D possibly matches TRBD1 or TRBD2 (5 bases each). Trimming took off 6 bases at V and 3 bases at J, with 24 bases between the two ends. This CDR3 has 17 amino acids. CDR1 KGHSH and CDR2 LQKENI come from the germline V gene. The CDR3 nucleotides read TGTGCCAGCTCCCTAAGATCCGGGACCTCCAAAGACTACGAGCAGTACTTC. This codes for CASSLRSGTSKDYEQYF.

CDR3 bases: TGTGCCAGCAGCCCCATCACCCGCGTAGATACGCAGTATTTT. Encoded protein: CASSPITRVDTQYF. This sequence joins TRBV27 and TRBJ2-3; unclear D gene. Looked up from germline, CDR1 is MNHEY and CDR2 is SMNVEV (reference sequence). The CDR3 covers 14 residues. The ends were cut back, 6 bases at V and 5 bases at J, with 15 bases in the middle.

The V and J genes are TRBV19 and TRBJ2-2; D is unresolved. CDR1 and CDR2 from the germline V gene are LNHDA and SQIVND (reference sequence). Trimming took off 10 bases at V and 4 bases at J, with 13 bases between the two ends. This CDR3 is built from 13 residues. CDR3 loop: CAIRERLTGELFF. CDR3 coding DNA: TGTGCCATACGCGAGCGCCTCACCGGGGAGCTGTTTTTT.

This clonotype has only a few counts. The CDR3 DNA reads as TGTGCCAGCAGTCCAGCGGGAGGAGGCCCAGATACGCAGTATTTT. It specifies CASSPAGGGPDTQYF. The rearrangement links TRBV27 to TRBJ2-3; 9 nucleotides agree with TRBD2. This CDR3 contains 15 residues. With 5 bases clipped from V and 4 bases from J, the junction kept 7 bases outside the gene matches. Looked up from germline, CDR1 is MNHEY and CDR2 is SMNVEV (reference sequence).